These 20 T cell receptor beta chains were sequenced from one sample in a study of T cell changes during pregnancy in multiple sclerosis (dated by TCRdb to the late 2010s). The library was built by means of the immunoSEQ multiplex PCR assay. TCRdb holds this immuneACCESS table with in-frame rearrangements only. Some clones are missing; in checked studies, unresolved V genes explain under half, and the rest has no known cause. The sample has 40,000 or so clones on record, 90% to 95% of them singletons. The ten largest clones add up to around 8.1% of the sample. The sample consisted of CD8+ T cells from peripheral blood mononuclear cells, taken in the third trimester of pregnancy. These receptors were obtained from a female donor with multiple sclerosis, enrolled in a pregnancy study.

CDR3 amino acids: CASRDRAFSYEQYF. As DNA, the CDR3 is TGTGCCAGCAGAGACAGGGCCTTCTCCTACGAGCAGTACTTC. The chain recombines TRBV9 with TRBJ2-7; 7 bases agree with TRBD1. This CDR3 is built from 14 residues. The trim removed 5 bases at V and 0 bases at J, leaving 5 bases unmatched. Germline CDR1 and CDR2: SGDLS and YYNGEE.

The chain has TRBV6-5 and TRBJ1-2; 8 nucleotides align to TRBD1. The ends lost 11 bases at V and 7 bases at J; junction bases unmatched: 12. The CDR3 totals 13 residues. Germline CDR1 reads MNHEY; CDR2 reads SVGAGI. DNA of the CDR3: TGTGCCGTCGCAGGACAGGGTCTCGGTGGCTACACCTTC. Translating gives CAVAGQGLGGYTF.

The chain joins TRBV10-3 to TRBJ2-7; TRBD2 agrees at 11 bases. The CDR3 is 14 amino acids. The germline V gene encodes CDR1 ENHRY and CDR2 SYGVKD. V shed 10 bases, J shed 4 bases, and the junction held 9 bases outside the gene matches. For the CDR3, the DNA is TGTGCCACCAAAATTAGCGGGAGGGATTACGAGCAGTACTTC. Protein product: CATKISGRDYEQYF.

This chain uses TRBV7-9 with TRBJ1-1; 10 bases align to TRBD1. Germline V gene sequence: CDR1 SEHNR, CDR2 FQNEAQ (reference sequence). The CDR3 has 16 amino acids. Trimming removed 5 bases from V and 5 bases from J; junction bases left unmatched: 11. The CDR3 protein is CASSHPEGQGITEAFF. CDR3 DNA: TGTGCCAGCAGCCATCCCGAGGGACAGGGGATAACTGAAGCTTTCTTT.

In DNA form, the CDR3 reads TGTGCCAGCAGCCCCCGGGGTTACAATGAGCAGTTCTTC. It encodes CASSPRGYNEQFF. This sequence joins TRBV28 and TRBJ2-1; possible D gene TRBD2, 5 bases. CDR1 is MDHEN and CDR2 is SYDVKM in the germline V gene. The V end was cut by 6 bases, the J end by 4 bases, with 10 bases between. CDR3 length: 13 residues.

The chain is built from TRBV19 and TRBJ1-1; possibly TRBD1 for D (6 bases). V was clipped by 6 bases and J by 4 bases, with 15 bases between them. The CDR3 has 14 amino acids. The V gene's germline CDR1 is LNHDA and CDR2 SQIVND (reference sequence). For the CDR3, the DNA is TGTGCCAGTAGGGTAGGGGGGGTGAGCACTGAAGCTTTCTTT. This gives the protein CASRVGGVSTEAFF. The whole variable domain, remainder taken from reference TRBV19 and TRBJ1-1, is DGGITQSPKYLFRKEGQNVTLSCEQNLNHDAMYWYRQDPGQGLRLIYYSQIVNDFQKGDIAEGYSVSREKKESFPLTVTSAQKNPTAFYLCASRVGGVSTEAFFGQGTRLTVV.

The rearrangement links TRBV11-2 to TRBJ2-7, with 9 bases aligning to TRBD1. The V and J ends lost 4 bases and 5 bases, in that order; junction bases with no gene match: 9. CDR3 length: 15 amino acids. Germline V lookup: CDR1 SGHAT, CDR2 FQNNGV. For the CDR3, the DNA is TGTGCCAGCAGCTCGAACCGGGACAGGGCGCACGAGCAGTACTTC. This encodes CASSSNRDRAHEQYF.

The CDR3 here is CASSLSGTGGYTF. The CDR3 DNA reads as TGTGCCAGCAGTCTCTCCGGGACAGGTGGCTACACCTTC. The chain joins TRBV27 to TRBJ1-2, with 8 bases lining up with TRBD1. CDR1 is MNHEY, CDR2 SMNVEV, per germline (reference sequence). This CDR3 contains 13 residues. V gave up 5 bases and J gave up 7 bases; unmatched junction bases: 6.

The V and J genes are TRBV28 and TRBJ2-7, with D tentatively TRBD2 (7 bases). Trimming shortened V by 2 bases and J by 6 bases, and 8 bases separated the two germline ends. Germline CDR1 and CDR2: MDHEN and SYDVKM. The CDR3 spans 12 residues. The CDR3, as DNA: TGTGCCAGCAGTTTAAGGGGGGGCGAGCAGTACTTC. Encoded protein: CASSLRGGEQYF.

The chain is built from TRBV10-3 and TRBJ2-1; tentatively, D is TRBD2 (5 bases). This CDR3 is 15 amino acids long. Germline loops: CDR1 ENHRY, CDR2 SYGVKD. With 4 bases removed from V and 0 bases from J, the gap between germline ends came to 10 bases. The CDR3 DNA reads as TGTGCCATCAGTGCGGGGATCGGCTCCTACAATGAGCAGTTCTTC. It is translated as CAISAGIGSYNEQFF.

The V and J genes are TRBV28 and TRBJ1-5; D is perhaps TRBD1 (5 bases). The germline gives CDR1 MDHEN, CDR2 SYDVKM. Between the trimmed V and J ends, which lost 8 bases and 3 bases, there was a span of 14 bases. The CDR3 has 14 amino acids. The CDR3 DNA reads TGTGCCAGCGGGGACTCCAGTTACAATCAGCCCCAGCATTTT. Translated, it gives CASGDSSYNQPQHF.

CDR3 residues: CASSLNEQFF. Written as DNA, the CDR3 is TGTGCCAGCAGCCTCAATGAGCAGTTCTTC. The V call is TRBV11-2, the J call TRBJ2-1; D is ambiguous. Germline V gene lookup returns CDR1 SGHAT and CDR2 FQNNGV. CDR3 length: 10 amino acids. Trimming pared 5 bases from V and 6 bases from J, leaving 2 bases between. Full variable domain (rest looked up from reference TRBV11-2 and TRBJ2-1): EAGVAQSPRYKIIEKRQSVAFWCNPISGHATLYWYQQILGQGPKLLIQFQNNGVVDDSQLPKDRFSAERLKGVDSTLKIQPAKLEDSAVYLCASSLNEQFFGPGTRLTVL.

The chain couples TRBV28 to TRBJ2-7; 12 bases match TRBD2. This CDR3 has 15 residues. V dropped 7 bases and J dropped 4; count of bases not matched to a gene: 8. Germline values: CDR1 MDHEN, CDR2 SYDVKM. The CDR3 loop is CASTLDGTSGYEQYF. CDR3 in DNA: TGTGCCAGCACCCTCGACGGGACTAGCGGGTACGAGCAGTACTTC.

The CDR3 DNA is TGTGCCAGCAGTTTATCGGGACAGAACTATGGCTACACCTTC. This sequence encodes CASSLSGQNYGYTF. The chain couples TRBV27 to TRBJ1-2; 7 positions agree with TRBD1. Trimming cost V 0 bases and J 2 bases; bases outside gene matches: 0. Germline lookup yields CDR1 MNHEY and CDR2 SMNVEV (reference sequence). This CDR3 comprises 14 residues.

The rearrangement joins TRBV29-1 to TRBJ2-7; 10 bases agree with TRBD1. The germline gives CDR1 SQVTM, CDR2 ANQGSEA. V lost 7 bases and J lost 6; bases outside the gene matches: 15. The CDR3 extends over 15 amino acids. The chain's CDR3 is CSAVRDRGIGGEQYF. CDR3 sequence (DNA): TGCAGCGCTGTCCGGGACAGGGGCATAGGGGGCGAGCAGTACTTC.

This chain's CDR3 is CASSSRGYGNTIYF. The CDR3 DNA follows: TGTGCCAGCAGTTCCCGCGGGTACGGAAACACCATATATTTT. This chain uses TRBV28 with TRBJ1-3; no firm D call. V lost 4 bases and J lost 4, with 11 bases in between. The germline CDR1 and CDR2 sequences are MDHEN and SYDVKM. There are 14 residues in the CDR3.

V usage is TRBV27 and J usage is TRBJ2-7; no definite D call. Looked up from germline, CDR1 is MNHEY and CDR2 is SMNVEV (reference sequence). Trimming removed 8 bases from V and 4 bases from J, with 12 bases in between. CDR3 length: 12 amino acids. In nucleotides, the CDR3 is TGTGCCAGCCGACGAGGATTATACGAGCAGTACTTC. Translation: CASRRGLYEQYF.

Regarding this clone: Relative to the germline gene, one junction end is altered; a read error may explain this. The rearrangement joins TRBV27 to TRBJ1-1, with 7 bases lining up with TRBD1. This CDR3 spans 13 amino acids. The germline gives CDR1 MNHEY, CDR2 SMNVEV (reference sequence). CDR3 DNA: TGTGCCAGCAGTTTAGGACAGGAACTTGAAACTTTCTTT. The encoded protein is CASSLGQELETFF.

The chain joins TRBV11-2 to TRBJ1-1; maybe TRBD1 (6 bases). This CDR3 spans 15 amino acids. CDR1 is SGHAT, CDR2 FQNNGV, per germline. Trimming stripped 2 bases from V and 0 bases from J, with 10 bases between. Here the CDR3 DNA reads TGTGCCAGCAGCTTACAGGGGCCGATGAACACTGAAGCTTTCTTT. This encodes CASSLQGPMNTEAFF.

The chain recombines TRBV10-3 with TRBJ2-3; the D gene is possibly TRBD1 (6 bases). The CDR3 consists of 15 residues. V lost 4 bases and J 2 bases, leaving 13 bases between the germline ends. Germline V CDR1 and CDR2: ENHRY, SYGVKD. The CDR3 coding sequence is TGTGCCATCAGTGGGGACACCGGGATCACAGATACGCAGTATTTT. Protein: CAISGDTGITDTQYF.